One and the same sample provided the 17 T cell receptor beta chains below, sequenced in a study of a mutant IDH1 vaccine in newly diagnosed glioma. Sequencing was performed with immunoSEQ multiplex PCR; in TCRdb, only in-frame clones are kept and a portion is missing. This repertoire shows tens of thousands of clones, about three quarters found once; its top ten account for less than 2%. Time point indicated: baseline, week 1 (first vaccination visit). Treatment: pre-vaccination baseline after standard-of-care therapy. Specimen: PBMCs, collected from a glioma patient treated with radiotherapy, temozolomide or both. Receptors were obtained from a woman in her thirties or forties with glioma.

This CDR3 reads CASSPDGGHSYEQYF. In nucleotides, the CDR3 is TGTGCCAGCAGCCCGGACGGGGGCCACTCCTACGAGCAGTACTTC. This chain connects TRBV4-2 to TRBJ2-7; the D call may be TRBD1 or TRBD2 (6 bases each). CDR3 length: 15 amino acids. CDR1 LGHNA and CDR2 YNFKEQ come from the germline V gene. Trimming cost V 4 bases and J 0 bases, with 13 bases left between them.

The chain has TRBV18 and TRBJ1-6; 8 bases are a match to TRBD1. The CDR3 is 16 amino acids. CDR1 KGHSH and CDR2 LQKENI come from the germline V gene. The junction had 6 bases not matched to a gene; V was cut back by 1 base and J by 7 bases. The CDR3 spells CASSPRDRIANSPLHF. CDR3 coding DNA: TGTGCCAGCTCACCACGGGACAGGATCGCGAATTCACCCCTCCACTTT.

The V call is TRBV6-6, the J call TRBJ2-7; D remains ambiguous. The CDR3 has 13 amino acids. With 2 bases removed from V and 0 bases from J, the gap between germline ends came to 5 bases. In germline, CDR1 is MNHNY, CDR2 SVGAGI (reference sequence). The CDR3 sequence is CASSYTASYEQYF. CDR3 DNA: TGTGCCAGCAGTTACACTGCCTCCTACGAGCAGTACTTC.

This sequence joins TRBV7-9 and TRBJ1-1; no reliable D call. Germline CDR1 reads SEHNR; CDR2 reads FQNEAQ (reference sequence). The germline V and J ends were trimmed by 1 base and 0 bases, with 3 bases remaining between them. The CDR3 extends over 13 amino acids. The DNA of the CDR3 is TGTGCCAGCAGCTTAGTCGTGAACACTGAAGCTTTCTTT. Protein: CASSLVVNTEAFF.

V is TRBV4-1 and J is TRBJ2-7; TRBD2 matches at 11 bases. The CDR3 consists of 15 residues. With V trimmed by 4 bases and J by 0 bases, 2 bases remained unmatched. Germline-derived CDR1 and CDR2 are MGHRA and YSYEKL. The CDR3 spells CASSRSGGDSYEQYF. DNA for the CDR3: TGCGCCAGCAGCCGTAGCGGGGGGGACTCCTACGAGCAGTACTTC.

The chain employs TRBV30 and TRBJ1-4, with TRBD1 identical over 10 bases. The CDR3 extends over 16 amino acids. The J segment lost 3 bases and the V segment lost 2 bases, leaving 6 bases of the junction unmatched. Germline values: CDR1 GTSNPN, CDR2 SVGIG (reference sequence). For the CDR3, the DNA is TGTGCCTGGAGTCGACAGGGGGCAGCGGCTAATGAAAAACTGTTTTTT. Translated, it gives CAWSRQGAAANEKLFF.

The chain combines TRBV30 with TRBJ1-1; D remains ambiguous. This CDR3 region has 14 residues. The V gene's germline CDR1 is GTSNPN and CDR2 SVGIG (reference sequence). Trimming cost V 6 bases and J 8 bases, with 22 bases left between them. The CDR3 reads CACHSGVLLWEAFF. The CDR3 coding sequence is TGTGCCTGCCATAGCGGGGTGCTCCTCTGGGAAGCTTTCTTT.

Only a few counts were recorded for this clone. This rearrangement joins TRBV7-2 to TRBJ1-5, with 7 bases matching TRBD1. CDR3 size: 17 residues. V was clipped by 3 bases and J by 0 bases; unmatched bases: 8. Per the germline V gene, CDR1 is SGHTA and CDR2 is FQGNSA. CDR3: CASSLGLGTDSNQPQHF. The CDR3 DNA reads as TGTGCCAGCAGCTTGGGGTTGGGGACAGATAGCAATCAGCCCCAGCATTTT.

The CDR3 spells CASSRVGLETQYF. The CDR3 bases are TGTGCCAGCTCGCGGGTCGGATTGGAGACCCAGTACTTC. This sequence joins TRBV18 and TRBJ2-5; D might be TRBD2 (5 bases). The CDR3 length is 13 residues. CDR1 KGHSH and CDR2 LQKENI come from the germline V gene. V shed 6 bases and J shed 5 bases, with 13 bases lying between them.

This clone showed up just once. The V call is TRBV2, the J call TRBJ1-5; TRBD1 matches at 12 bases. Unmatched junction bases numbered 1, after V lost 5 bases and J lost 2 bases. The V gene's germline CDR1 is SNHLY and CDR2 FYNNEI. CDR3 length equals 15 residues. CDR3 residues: CASSRDRGRNQPQHF. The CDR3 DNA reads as TGTGCCAGCAGTAGGGACAGGGGGCGCAATCAGCCCCAGCATTTT.

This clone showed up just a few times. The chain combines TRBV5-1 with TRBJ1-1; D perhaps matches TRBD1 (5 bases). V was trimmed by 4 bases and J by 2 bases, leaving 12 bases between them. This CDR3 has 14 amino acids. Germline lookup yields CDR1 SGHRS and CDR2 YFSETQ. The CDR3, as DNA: TGCGCCAGCAGCGGGGGGTTGGCTAACACTGAAGCTTTCTTT. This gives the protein CASSGGLANTEAFF. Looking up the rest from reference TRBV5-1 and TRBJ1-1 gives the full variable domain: KAGVTQTPRYLIKTRGQQVTLSCSPISGHRSVSWYQQTPGQGLQFLFEYFSETQRNKGNFPGRFSGRQFSNSRSEMNVSTLELGDSALYLCASSGGLANTEAFFGQGTRLTVV.

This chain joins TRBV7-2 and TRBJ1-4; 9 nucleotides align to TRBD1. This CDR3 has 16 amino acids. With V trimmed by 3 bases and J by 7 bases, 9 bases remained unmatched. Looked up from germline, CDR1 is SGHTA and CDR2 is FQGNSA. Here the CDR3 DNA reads TGTGCCAGCAGCTTTCGAGGACAGGGGTTCGGTGAAAAACTGTTTTTT. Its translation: CASSFRGQGFGEKLFF. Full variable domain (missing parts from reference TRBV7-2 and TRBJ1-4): GAGVSQSPSNKVTEKGKDVELRCDPISGHTALYWYRQSLGQGLEFLIYFQGNSAPDKSGLPSDRFSAERTGGSVSTLTIQRTQQEDSAVYLCASSFRGQGFGEKLFFGSGTQLSVL.

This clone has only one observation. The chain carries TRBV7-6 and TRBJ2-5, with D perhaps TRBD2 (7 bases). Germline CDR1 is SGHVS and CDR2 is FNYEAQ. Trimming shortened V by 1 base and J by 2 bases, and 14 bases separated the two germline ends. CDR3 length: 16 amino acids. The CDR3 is CASSLVGRGGQETQYF. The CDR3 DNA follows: TGTGCCAGCAGCTTAGTAGGGAGGGGGGGTCAAGAGACCCAGTACTTC.

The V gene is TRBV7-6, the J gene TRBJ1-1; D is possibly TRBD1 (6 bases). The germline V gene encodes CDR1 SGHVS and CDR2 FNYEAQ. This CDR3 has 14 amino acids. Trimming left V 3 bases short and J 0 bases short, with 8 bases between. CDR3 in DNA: TGTGCCAGCAGCTTGGGACAAATGAACACTGAAGCTTTCTTT. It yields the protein CASSLGQMNTEAFF.

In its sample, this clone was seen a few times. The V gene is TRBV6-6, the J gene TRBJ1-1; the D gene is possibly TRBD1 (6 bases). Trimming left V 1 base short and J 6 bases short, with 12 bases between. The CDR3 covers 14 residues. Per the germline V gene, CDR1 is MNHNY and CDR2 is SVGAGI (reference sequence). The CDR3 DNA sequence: TGTGCCAGCAGTTACTGGGCAGGGGTGGCTGAAGCTTTCTTT. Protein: CASSYWAGVAEAFF.

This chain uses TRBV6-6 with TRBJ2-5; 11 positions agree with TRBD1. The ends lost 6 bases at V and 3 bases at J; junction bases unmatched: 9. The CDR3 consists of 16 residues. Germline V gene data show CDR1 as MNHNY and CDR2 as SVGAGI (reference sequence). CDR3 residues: CASRPWTGGYEETQYF. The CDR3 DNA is TGTGCCAGCAGACCCTGGACAGGGGGCTATGAAGAGACCCAGTACTTC.

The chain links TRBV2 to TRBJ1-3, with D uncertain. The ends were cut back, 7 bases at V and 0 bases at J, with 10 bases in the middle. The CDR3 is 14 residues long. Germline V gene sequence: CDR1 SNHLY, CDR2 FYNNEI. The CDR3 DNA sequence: TGTGCCAGCAAGGGCAGTTCCTCTGGAAACACCATATATTTT. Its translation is CASKGSSSGNTIYF. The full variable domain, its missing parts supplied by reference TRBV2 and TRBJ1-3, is EPEVTQTPSHQVTQMGQEVILRCVPISNHLYFYWYRQILGQKVEFLVSFYNNEISEKSEIFDDQFSVERPDGSNFTLKIRSTKLEDSAMYFCASKGSSSGNTIYFGEGSWLTVV.